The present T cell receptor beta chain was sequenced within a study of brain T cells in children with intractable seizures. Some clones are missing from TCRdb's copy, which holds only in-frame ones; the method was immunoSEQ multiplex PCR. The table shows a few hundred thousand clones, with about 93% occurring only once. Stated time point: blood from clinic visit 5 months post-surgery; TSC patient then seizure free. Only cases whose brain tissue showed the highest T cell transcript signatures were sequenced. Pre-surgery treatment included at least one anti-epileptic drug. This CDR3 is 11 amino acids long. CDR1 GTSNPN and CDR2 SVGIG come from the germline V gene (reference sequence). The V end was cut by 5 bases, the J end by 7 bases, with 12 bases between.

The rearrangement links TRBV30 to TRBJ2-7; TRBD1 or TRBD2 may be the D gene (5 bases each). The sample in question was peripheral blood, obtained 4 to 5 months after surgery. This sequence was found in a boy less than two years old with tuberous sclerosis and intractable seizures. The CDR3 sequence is CAWGPWGEQYF. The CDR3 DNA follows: TGTGCCTGGGGCCCTTGGGGGGAGCAGTACTTC.